One sample yielded the 30 T cell receptor beta chains listed below, sequenced in a study of response to subunit inactivated influenza vaccine. Via MiXCR, TCRdb re-called the RT-PCR reads, giving one row per CDR3 protein. The sample has 300,000 to 350,000 distinct CDR3 sequences, approximately 23% seen once; the top ten hold under 13%. The specimen was PBMCs from blood, collected less than 22 months after vaccination. All receptors derive from a man between 50 and 75 years old who received an inactivated influenza vaccine.

Many counts were recorded for this clonotype. This chain uses TRBV4-3 with TRBJ2-1, with D possibly matching TRBD2 (6 bases). In germline, CDR1 is LGHNA, CDR2 YSLEER. The CDR3 is made up of 16 amino acids. Trimming cost V 4 bases and J 0 bases, with 13 bases left between them. Here the CDR3 reads CASSRTTDTSYNEQFF. The CDR3 region has the DNA TGCGCCAGCAGCCGGACTACAGACACCTCCTACAATGAGCAGTTCTTC.

This clonotype was recorded a few times. The chain carries TRBV12-3 or TRBV12-4 and TRBJ2-7, with 8 bases identical to TRBD2. Losses at the gene ends were 3 bases for V and 1 base for J; bases not matched to a gene: 8. CDR3 length: 16 amino acids. The CDR3 spells CASSFTPSGRSYEQYF. The CDR3 region has the DNA TGTGCCAGCAGTTTCACGCCTAGCGGGCGATCCTACGAGCAGTACTTC.

The rearrangement uses TRBV18 and TRBJ2-2, with 9 bases fitting TRBD1. Losses at the gene ends were 8 bases for V and 7 bases for J; bases not matched to a gene: 11. Germline V lookup: CDR1 KGHSH, CDR2 LQKENI. The CDR3 is 15 amino acids. CDR3: CASASSDRGIGELFF. The DNA for the CDR3 is TGTGCCAGCGCCAGCTCGGACAGGGGAATCGGGGAGCTGTTTTTT.

This clonotype turned up a few times. The chain couples TRBV27 to TRBJ1-5; no definite D call. The CDR3 covers 14 residues. CDR1 MNHEY and CDR2 SMNVEV come from the germline V gene (reference sequence). Trimming took 5 bases from V and 9 from J, leaving 17 bases between them. The CDR3 loop reads CASSPRTDFWPQHF. The CDR3 DNA sequence: TGTGCCAGCAGTCCGCGGACCGACTTCTGGCCCCAGCATTTT.

This clonotype was seen more than once but under ten times. The chain is built from TRBV20-1 and TRBJ2-7; D is perhaps TRBD2 (6 bases). There are 12 residues in the CDR3. Germline CDR1 reads DFQATT; CDR2 reads SNEGSKA (reference sequence). Trimming cost V 3 bases and J 4 bases, with 10 bases left between them. CDR3 DNA sequence: TGCAGTGCTAGCGGGAGTAGGTACGAGCAGTACTTC. Protein: CSASGSRYEQYF.

This clonotype was seen many times. The CDR3: CASRRGDRGRRDTEAFF. CDR3 bases: TGTGCCAGCAGGCGGGGGGACAGGGGACGTCGGGACACTGAAGCTTTCTTT. This chain connects TRBV12-3 or TRBV12-4 to TRBJ1-1, with TRBD1 identical over 10 bases. This CDR3 has 17 amino acids. The V segment lost 6 bases and the J segment 3 bases; nucleotides outside the gene matches: 13.

In regard to this clonotype: Germline and junction disagree at one end, which may indicate a read error. The chain joins TRBV12-3 or TRBV12-4 to TRBJ2-2; D remains unclear. The CDR3 consists of 13 residues. CDR3 DNA: TGTGCCTGCAGTTTAGGTTACACCGGGGAGCTGTTTTTT. Translated, it gives CACSLGYTGELFF.

This rearrangement joins TRBV6-1 to TRBJ1-1, with D hard to call. This CDR3 has 14 residues. Trimming took 7 bases from V and 1 from J, leaving 13 bases between them. Germline V gives CDR1 MNHNS, CDR2 SASEGT. The CDR3 sequence is CASTNGGQNTEAFF. In nucleotides, the CDR3 is TGTGCCAGCACCAACGGAGGGCAGAACACTGAAGCTTTCTTT.

This clonotype was counted only a few times. The chain is built from TRBV20-1 and TRBJ1-1; no clear D. Trimming left V 5 bases short and J 6 bases short, with 16 bases between. Germline V CDR1 and CDR2: DFQATT, SNEGSKA (reference sequence). The CDR3 totals 13 residues. This CDR3 reads CSAYLPAVSEAFF. CDR3 DNA: TGCAGTGCTTACCTCCCCGCCGTCTCTGAAGCTTTCTTT.

This chain connects TRBV10-1 to TRBJ2-1; a possible D gene is TRBD1 (6 bases). Deletions cut 0 bases from V and 7 bases from J, with 16 bases between. The CDR3 sequence is 16 residues long. Germline lookup yields CDR1 WNHNN and CDR2 SYGVQD (reference sequence). CDR3 sequence (DNA): TGCGCCAGCAGTGAGTCGGCGCTACTCAGGGGAAATGAGCAGTTCTTC. It specifies CASSESALLRGNEQFF.

This clonotype has a count of ten or more. The rearrangement joins TRBV19 to TRBJ1-2; no reliable D call. CDR1 and CDR2 (germline): LNHDA, SQIVND (reference sequence). Trimming pared 5 bases from V and 5 bases from J, leaving 18 bases between. The CDR3 spans 15 residues. CDR3: CASSGGDPWRYGYTF. In nucleotides, the CDR3 is TGTGCCAGTAGTGGCGGGGATCCATGGAGGTATGGCTACACCTTC.

V gene TRBV6-5 combines with J gene TRBJ2-7; 8 bases agree with TRBD1. Germline V gene lookup returns CDR1 MNHEY and CDR2 SVGAGI. This CDR3 contains 14 residues. J lost 5 bases, V lost 4 bases, and 7 bases had no gene match. CDR3 region: CASSLGTGRNEQYF. The CDR3 coding sequence is TGTGCCAGCAGTTTGGGGACAGGTCGGAACGAGCAGTACTTC.

This clonotype was recorded many times. V usage is TRBV7-6 and J usage is TRBJ1-3; TRBD1 aligns across 8 bases. The CDR3 totals 16 residues. Germline V CDR1 and CDR2: SGHVS, FNYEAQ. V lost 4 bases and J lost 0; bases outside the gene matches: 5. The CDR3 is CASSSRTGHSGNTIYF. The CDR3 DNA reads as TGTGCCAGCAGCTCCCGGACAGGGCACTCTGGAAACACCATATATTTT.

V gene TRBV28 combines with J gene TRBJ1-5; no definite D call. Germline V CDR1 and CDR2: MDHEN, SYDVKM. The CDR3 is 14 amino acids. Trimming pared 3 bases from V and 3 bases from J, leaving 9 bases between. CDR3 bases: TGTGCCAGCAGTTTTACAGACTTCAATCAGCCCCAGCATTTT. This translates into CASSFTDFNQPQHF. The variable domain in full, completed from reference TRBV28 and TRBJ1-5, reads DVKVTQSSRYLVKRTGEKVFLECVQDMDHENMFWYRQDPGLGLRLIYFSYDVKMKEKGDIPEGYSVSREKKERFSLILESASTNQTSMYLCASSFTDFNQPQHFGDGTRLSIL.

This clonotype was counted between two and nine times. The chain recombines TRBV5-1 with TRBJ2-3; no clear D. There are 13 residues in the CDR3. The ends were cut back, 0 bases at V and 2 bases at J, with 4 bases in the middle. Germline V gives CDR1 SGHRS, CDR2 YFSETQ. CDR3 loop: CASSLAATDTQYF. CDR3 coding DNA: TGCGCCAGCAGCTTGGCCGCCACAGATACGCAGTATTTT. Using reference TRBV5-1 and TRBJ2-3 for the parts outside the CDR3, the full variable domain is KAGVTQTPRYLIKTRGQQVTLSCSPISGHRSVSWYQQTPGQGLQFLFEYFSETQRNKGNFPGRFSGRQFSNSRSEMNVSTLELGDSALYLCASSLAATDTQYFGPGTRLTVL.

There are many counts of this clonotype. The gene calls are TRBV3-1 and TRBJ1-2; D possibly corresponds to TRBD1 (6 bases). Between the trimmed V and J ends, which lost 3 bases and 7 bases, there was a span of 6 bases. The CDR3 is 11 residues long. Germline V gene sequence: CDR1 LGHDT, CDR2 YNNKEL (reference sequence). The CDR3 region is CASSQGAGYTF. The CDR3, as DNA: TGTGCCAGCAGCCAGGGGGCTGGCTACACCTTC.

This clonotype was seen only a few times. The V and J genes are TRBV7-9 and TRBJ2-5, with 8 bases fitting TRBD1. V dropped 4 bases and J dropped 4; count of bases not matched to a gene: 5. This CDR3 spans 14 amino acids. The V gene's germline CDR1 is SEHNR and CDR2 FQNEAQ (reference sequence). CDR3: CASSSDRGLETQYF. DNA of the CDR3: TGTGCCAGCAGCTCCGACAGGGGTCTAGAGACCCAGTACTTC.

This clonotype was observed at least ten times. CDR3 nucleotides: TGTGCCAGCAGTTTACTAGTGGACAATGGAAACACCATATATTTT. Translation gives CASSLLVDNGNTIYF. This chain connects TRBV28 to TRBJ1-3, with a weak D call TRBD1 (5 bases). This CDR3 comprises 15 residues. V was pared by 2 bases and J by 3 bases, with 11 bases between. The germline V gene has CDR1 MDHEN and CDR2 SYDVKM.

This clonotype was counted many times. The chain joins TRBV11-2 to TRBJ1-5; D ambiguous. Germline assignment: CDR1 SGHAT and CDR2 FQNNGV. V was cut by 1 base and J by 6 bases, with 10 bases left in between. This CDR3 contains 14 residues. CDR3 region: CASSLGGSGQPQHF. CDR3 DNA: TGTGCCAGCAGCTTAGGAGGGAGTGGTCAGCCCCAGCATTTT. The variable domain in full, with the rest retrieved from reference TRBV11-2 and TRBJ1-5, is EAGVAQSPRYKIIEKRQSVAFWCNPISGHATLYWYQQILGQGPKLLIQFQNNGVVDDSQLPKDRFSAERLKGVDSTLKIQPAKLEDSAVYLCASSLGGSGQPQHFGDGTRLSIL.

Only a few counts were recorded for this clonotype. The chain couples TRBV4-2 to TRBJ1-5; 7 bases align to TRBD1. The J segment lost 6 bases and the V segment lost 0 bases, leaving 8 bases of the junction unmatched. CDR3 length equals 16 residues. Germline lookup yields CDR1 LGHNA and CDR2 YNFKEQ. Here the CDR3 reads CASSQELSRGFQPQHF. DNA for the CDR3: TGTGCCAGCAGCCAAGAGTTATCCAGGGGGTTTCAGCCCCAGCATTTT.

This clonotype came up many times. V and J are TRBV5-5 and TRBJ1-1; maybe TRBD1 (6 bases). Trimming stripped 1 base from V and 8 bases from J, with 15 bases between. The germline V gene has CDR1 SGHKS and CDR2 YYEKEE (reference sequence). CDR3 length equals 14 residues. The CDR3 DNA follows: TGTGCCAGCAGCTTGCAAGGACAGCTCACAGAAGCTTTCTTT. Its protein product is CASSLQGQLTEAFF.

This chain joins TRBV3-1 and TRBJ1-2; TRBD1 might be the D (5 bases). Germline V CDR1 and CDR2: LGHDT, YNNKEL (reference sequence). This CDR3 has 14 amino acids. Trimming removed 2 bases at V and 7 bases at J, with 14 bases between. The CDR3, as DNA: TGTGCCAGCAGCCAAAAAGGGGCAGGCTCTGGCTACACCTTC. Its protein product is CASSQKGAGSGYTF.

The V gene is TRBV4-3, the J gene TRBJ2-3, with D perhaps assigned TRBD1 or TRBD2 (6 bases each). The CDR3 runs to 13 residues. Germline V gives CDR1 LGHNA, CDR2 YSLEER. V lost 4 bases, J lost 13 bases, and 18 bases lay in between. CDR3 sequence (DNA): TGCGCCAGCAGCCCCTTTCCCGGGGGCGTTGAGTATTTT. Protein product: CASSPFPGGVEYF.

The V and J genes are TRBV25-1 and TRBJ2-5; D remains ambiguous. The CDR3 is 12 residues long. The V gene lost 3 bases and the J gene lost 9 bases, with 11 bases spanning the gap. Germline assignment: CDR1 MGHDK and CDR2 SYGVNS. For the CDR3, the DNA is TGTGCCAGCAGTGAGAATGGTCCACCCCAGTACTTC. Translating it yields CASSENGPPQYF.

This clonotype was picked up many times. The V call is TRBV10-3, the J call TRBJ1-2; perhaps TRBD1 as D (6 bases). The CDR3 has 15 residues. Germline values: CDR1 ENHRY, CDR2 SYGVKD. Trimming cost V 3 bases and J 8 bases, with 19 bases left between them. CDR3 residues: CAISDSATGREGYTF. The CDR3 DNA reads as TGTGCCATCAGTGATTCGGCGACAGGACGAGAAGGCTACACCTTC.

This clonotype was observed at least ten times. The chain is built from TRBV6-1 and TRBJ1-6, with a tentative D call TRBD1 (6 bases). Trimming removed 6 bases at V and 0 bases at J, with 12 bases between. This CDR3 region has 16 residues. The germline V gene has CDR1 MNHNS and CDR2 SASEGT. The CDR3 sequence: CASRTGISSYNSPLHF. CDR3 nucleotide sequence: TGTGCCAGCAGAACAGGGATTAGCTCCTATAATTCACCCCTCCACTTT.

The chain has TRBV12-3 or TRBV12-4 and TRBJ2-1, with D perhaps matching TRBD1 (7 bases). The CDR3 totals 17 residues. V gave up 5 bases and J gave up 2 bases, with 19 bases separating them. The chain's CDR3 is CASSPQSRGVTYNEQFF. CDR3 in DNA: TGTGCCAGCAGTCCGCAGTCCAGGGGGGTCACCTACAATGAGCAGTTCTTC.

V is TRBV7-6 and J is TRBJ2-7, with 9 bases identical to TRBD2. This CDR3 spans 15 amino acids. Germline V gene data show CDR1 as SGHVS and CDR2 as FNYEAQ. V was clipped by 4 bases and J by 2 bases; unmatched bases: 6. The CDR3 loop is CASSSAGGATYEQYF. CDR3 coding DNA: TGTGCCAGCAGCTCGGCGGGAGGGGCCACCTACGAGCAGTACTTC.

This clonotype has ten or more counts. V gene TRBV29-1 combines with J gene TRBJ1-5, with D unclear. V was shortened by 0 bases and J by 1 base, with 4 bases between the two germline ends. The V gene's germline CDR1 is SQVTM and CDR2 ANQGSEA. This CDR3 region has 13 residues. The CDR3 protein is CSVEELSNQPQHF. The CDR3, as DNA: TGCAGCGTTGAAGAGCTCAGCAATCAGCCCCAGCATTTT.

This clonotype was counted a few times. The chain has TRBV20-1 and TRBJ2-1; 9 nucleotides align to TRBD1. The V and J ends lost 5 bases and 6 bases, in that order; junction bases with no gene match: 8. Germline lookup yields CDR1 DFQATT and CDR2 SNEGSKA (reference sequence). The CDR3 extends over 14 amino acids. CDR3 sequence: CSAPGQGLLNEQFF. The CDR3 DNA follows: TGCAGTGCTCCGGGACAGGGACTACTCAATGAGCAGTTCTTC.